The T cell receptor beta chain described here comes from a study of control samples from healthy donors and cancer patients. Clones were read by immunoSEQ multiplex PCR, and TCRdb kept only the in-frame ones, dropping some. Here the sample spans roughly 47,000 clones, around 87% being singletons. This clone was seen once. With 6 bases clipped from V and 4 bases from J, the junction kept 16 bases outside the gene matches. CDR3 size: 17 residues. CDR1 LGHDT and CDR2 YNNKEL come from the germline V gene (reference sequence). J is TRBJ2-3 and V is TRBV3-1 (or the pseudogene TRBV3-2), with 7 bases identical to TRBD1. Sequencing was performed on PBMCs. The receptor was isolated from an older woman with lung cancer. The chain's CDR3 is CASSLLLRTGQADTQYF. DNA of the CDR3: TGTGCCAGCAGTCTCCTCCTACGGACAGGTCAAGCAGATACGCAGTATTTT.